Below are 12 T cell receptor beta chains sequenced from a single sample in a study of blood T cell repertoires in COVID-19. Assay: immunoSEQ multiplex PCR; the TCRdb copy retains only in-frame clones and omits some. The repertoire includes about 180,000 clones, 80% to 90% of them detected once, and less than 25% sits in the top ten. Material: peripheral blood. The receptor source for this set is a man in his 70s with active or convalescent COVID-19.

The rearrangement joins TRBV18 to TRBJ2-7; TRBD2 matches at 8 bases. The germline CDR1 and CDR2 sequences are KGHSH and LQKENI. This CDR3 spans 15 amino acids. The trim removed 0 bases at V and 7 bases at J, leaving 8 bases unmatched. The CDR3 DNA is TGTGCCAGCTCACCACCGGCGAGCGGGAGCTTAGAGCAGTACTTC. Translation: CASSPPASGSLEQYF. The entire variable domain, with the rest obtained from reference TRBV18 and TRBJ2-7, is as follows: NAGVMQNPRHLVRRRGQEARLRCSPMKGHSHVYWYRQLPEEGLKFMVYLQKENIIDESGMPKERFSAEFPKEGPSILRIQQVVRGDSAAYFCASSPPASGSLEQYFGPGTRLTVT.

The CDR3: CASRGQAFSYEQYF. For the CDR3, the DNA is TGTGCCAGCAGGGGACAGGCCTTCTCCTACGAGCAGTACTTC. This chain joins TRBV28 and TRBJ2-7, with TRBD1 matching 8 bases. This CDR3 comprises 14 residues. The V segment lost 6 bases and the J segment 0 bases; nucleotides outside the gene matches: 4. Germline CDR1 reads MDHEN; CDR2 reads SYDVKM.

This clone was seen repeatedly, ten times or more. The gene calls are TRBV6-4 and TRBJ2-2; 10 positions agree with TRBD2. After removal of 4 bases from V and 6 bases from J, the junction contained 14 bases not matched to a gene. This CDR3 contains 18 residues. Germline V gives CDR1 MRHNA, CDR2 SNTAGT. CDR3 sequence reads: CASSALPSSGRGAGELFF. In DNA form, the CDR3 reads TGTGCCAGCAGTGCCCTCCCGTCTAGCGGGAGAGGGGCCGGGGAGCTGTTTTTT.

V usage is TRBV9 and J usage is TRBJ2-5; tentatively, D is TRBD2 (5 bases). Trimming shortened V by 0 bases and J by 5 bases, and 11 bases separated the two germline ends. The length of the CDR3 is 14 residues. Germline CDR1 is SGDLS and CDR2 is YYNGEE. CDR3 sequence reads: CASSVGRGSETQYF. Written as DNA, the CDR3 is TGTGCCAGCAGCGTAGGGAGAGGGTCCGAGACCCAGTACTTC.

The chain uses TRBV11-1 and TRBJ1-3; D not certain. CDR1 SGHAT and CDR2 FQDESV come from the germline V gene (reference sequence). CDR3 size: 14 residues. With 4 bases removed from V and 0 bases from J, the gap between germline ends came to 7 bases. CDR3 in amino acids: CASSSGNSGNTIYF. CDR3 DNA sequence: TGTGCCAGCAGCTCCGGGAACTCTGGAAACACCATATATTTT.

The chain couples TRBV27 to TRBJ1-4; 8 nucleotides agree with TRBD1. Unmatched junction bases numbered 3, after V lost 2 bases and J lost 7 bases. CDR3 length equals 14 residues. Germline V gene lookup returns CDR1 MNHEY and CDR2 SMNVEV (reference sequence). The chain's CDR3 is CASSLDRGGEKLFF. CDR3 sequence (DNA): TGTGCCAGCAGTTTAGACAGGGGTGGTGAAAAACTGTTTTTT. Drawing the rest from reference TRBV27 and TRBJ1-4, the complete variable domain is EAQVTQNPRYLITVTGKKLTVTCSQNMNHEYMSWYRQDPGLGLRQIYYSMNVEVTDKGDVPEGYKVSRKEKRNFPLILESPSPNQTSLYFCASSLDRGGEKLFFGSGTQLSVL.

This clone was counted only a few times. This chain links TRBV4-3 with TRBJ2-7, with a tentative D call TRBD2 (5 bases). The germline V gene has CDR1 LGHNA and CDR2 YSLEER. The CDR3 is made up of 13 amino acids. Trimming stripped 2 bases from V and 3 bases from J, with 8 bases between. The CDR3 is CASSQLLDYEQYF. CDR3 bases: TGCGCCAGCAGCCAACTACTAGACTACGAGCAGTACTTC.

The chain couples TRBV6-2 or TRBV6-3 to TRBJ1-5, with D tentatively TRBD1 (5 bases). This CDR3 contains 15 residues. Germline V lookup: CDR1 MNHEY, CDR2 SVGEGT. V was pared by 4 bases and J by 11 bases, with 21 bases between. The CDR3 region has the DNA TGTGCCAGCAGTTCGACTCAGGGATTAAAAAGTACCCAGCATTTT. This codes for CASSSTQGLKSTQHF.

The chain couples TRBV7-9 to TRBJ2-7, with TRBD1 identical over 8 bases. This CDR3 region has 19 residues. The germline V gene encodes CDR1 SEHNR and CDR2 FQNEAQ (reference sequence). With 1 base clipped from V and 0 bases from J, the junction kept 14 bases outside the gene matches. The CDR3 DNA is TGTGCCAGCAGCTTAGACTTGGTAACGACAGGGGCCCACTCCTACGAGCAGTACTTC. The encoded protein is CASSLDLVTTGAHSYEQYF. The complete variable domain, with remaining parts taken from reference TRBV7-9 and TRBJ2-7, reads DTGVSQNPRHKITKRGQNVTFRCDPISEHNRLYWYRQTLGQGPEFLTYFQNEAQLEKSRLLSDRFSAERPKGSFSTLEIQRTEQGDSAMYLCASSLDLVTTGAHSYEQYFGPGTRLTVT.

This clone has just one count. The chain combines TRBV7-9 with TRBJ1-1, with 7 bases matching TRBD1. Germline values: CDR1 SEHNR, CDR2 FQNEAQ (reference sequence). The junction had 3 bases not matched to a gene; V was cut back by 5 bases and J by 0 bases. The CDR3 runs 14 residues. The CDR3 DNA reads TGTGCCAGCAGCAGGGGACAGTTGAACACTGAAGCTTTCTTT. As protein: CASSRGQLNTEAFF. The full variable domain, in which reference TRBV7-9 and TRBJ1-1 provide the parts outside the CDR3, is DTGVSQNPRHKITKRGQNVTFRCDPISEHNRLYWYRQTLGQGPEFLTYFQNEAQLEKSRLLSDRFSAERPKGSFSTLEIQRTEQGDSAMYLCASSRGQLNTEAFFGQGTRLTVV.

This clone was detected once. V is TRBV19 and J is TRBJ2-7; TRBD1 is a possible D gene (7 bases). Germline assignment: CDR1 LNHDA and CDR2 SQIVND (reference sequence). The length of the CDR3 is 15 residues. With 1 base removed from V and 0 bases from J, the gap between germline ends came to 10 bases. CDR3 nucleotides: TGTGCCAGTAGTATAGGCGGGACAGTCTCCTACGAGCAGTACTTC. Amino acid sequence: CASSIGGTVSYEQYF.

This clone was picked up one time. The chain couples TRBV5-1 to TRBJ2-7; 11 nucleotides line up with TRBD2. CDR1 and CDR2 (germline): SGHRS, YFSETQ. After removal of 3 bases from V and 4 bases from J, the junction contained 9 bases not matched to a gene. CDR3 length equals 16 residues. CDR3 region: CASSWTLAGGGYEQYF. CDR3 sequence (DNA): TGCGCCAGCAGCTGGACTTTAGCGGGAGGGGGATACGAGCAGTACTTC. Combining the CDR3 with reference TRBV5-1 and TRBJ2-7 gives the whole variable domain KAGVTQTPRYLIKTRGQQVTLSCSPISGHRSVSWYQQTPGQGLQFLFEYFSETQRNKGNFPGRFSGRQFSNSRSEMNVSTLELGDSALYLCASSWTLAGGGYEQYFGPGTRLTVT.